This TCR beta chain derives from a study of cytomegalovirus exposure and HLA in healthy donors. In its sample, this clone was seen once. PCR was performed using 60 Vbeta and 13 Jbeta primers. Data came from immunoSEQ multiplex PCR; TCRdb stores just in-frame clones and leaves some out. The sample lists roughly 60,000 clones; about 73% were seen once. Germline-derived CDR1 and CDR2 are SGHTA and FQGNSA. The CDR3 consists of 14 residues. V was clipped by 2 bases and J by 3 bases; unmatched bases: 3. The genes are TRBV7-2 and TRBJ1-2; 7 nucleotides align to TRBD1. Sequenced material: PBMCs. This sequence originates from a woman aged 60-75 years in good health and CMV-seropositive. The CDR3 sequence is CASSLLGQDYGYTF. Written as DNA, the CDR3 is TGTGCCAGCAGCTTACTCGGACAGGACTATGGCTACACCTTC.